Shown below are 9 T cell receptor beta chains from a single sample sequenced in a study of blood T cell repertoires in COVID-19. The table came from immunoSEQ multiplex PCR; TCRdb's copy has only in-frame clones and leaves some out. This sample has about 200,000 clones; about 90% occur once, and the top ten carry approximately 0.77%. Sequenced: peripheral blood. The receptors shown here come from a man in his sixties with COVID-19, enrolled during active disease.

This chain links TRBV27 with TRBJ1-5; tentative D call: TRBD1 (5 bases). The length of the CDR3 is 12 residues. Germline V gene lookup returns CDR1 MNHEY and CDR2 SMNVEV (reference sequence). V lost 3 bases and J lost 6, with 6 bases in between. The CDR3 sequence is CASSFQGQPQHF. For the CDR3, the DNA is TGTGCCAGCAGTTTCCAGGGTCAGCCCCAGCATTTT.

The chain employs TRBV19 and TRBJ1-5, with D maybe TRBD1 (5 bases). Per germline, CDR1 LNHDA and CDR2 SQIVND (reference sequence). There are 15 residues in the CDR3. V lost 3 bases, J lost 0 bases, and 9 bases lay in between. CDR3 residues: CASSIRRGSNQPQHF. The CDR3 bases are TGTGCCAGTAGTATTCGGAGGGGTAGCAATCAGCCCCAGCATTTT. The full variable domain, its missing parts supplied by reference TRBV19 and TRBJ1-5, is DGGITQSPKYLFRKEGQNVTLSCEQNLNHDAMYWYRQDPGQGLRLIYYSQIVNDFQKGDIAEGYSVSREKKESFPLTVTSAQKNPTAFYLCASSIRRGSNQPQHFGDGTRLSIL.

J is TRBJ2-5 and V is TRBV6-2 or TRBV6-3; 8 nucleotides agree with TRBD2. This CDR3 comprises 13 residues. The V and J ends lost 6 bases and 2 bases, in that order; junction bases with no gene match: 2. Per the germline V gene, CDR1 is MNHEY and CDR2 is SVGEGT. Here the CDR3 DNA reads TGTGCCAGCAGCGTAGCGGGGCAAGAGACCCAGTACTTC. It specifies CASSVAGQETQYF.

The chain combines TRBV30 with TRBJ1-2; 7 nucleotides align to TRBD1. There are 14 residues in the CDR3. With 2 bases clipped from V and 8 bases from J, the junction kept 11 bases outside the gene matches. Per the germline V gene, CDR1 is GTSNPN and CDR2 is SVGIG (reference sequence). CDR3 nucleotide sequence: TGTGCCTGGAGTTCCGGGACAGCGGCAGAGGGCTACACCTTC. It specifies CAWSSGTAAEGYTF. Drawing the rest from reference TRBV30 and TRBJ1-2, the complete variable domain is SQTIHQWPATLVQPVGSPLSLECTVEGTSNPNLYWYRQAAGRGLQLLFYSVGIGQISSEVPQNLSASRPQDRQFILSSKKLLLSDSGFYLCAWSSGTAAEGYTFGSGTRLTVV.

The genes are TRBV5-6 and TRBJ1-3; tentatively, D is TRBD1 (5 bases). The CDR3 consists of 18 residues. V was pared by 2 bases and J by 0 bases, with 18 bases between. Germline V lookup: CDR1 SGHDT, CDR2 YYEEEE. For the CDR3, the DNA is TGTGCCAGCAGCTTAGGGGTTGGGGAGGCGAGCTCTGGAAACACCATATATTTT. It specifies CASSLGVGEASSGNTIYF. Looking up the rest from reference TRBV5-6 and TRBJ1-3 gives the full variable domain: DAGVTQSPTHLIKTRGQQVTLRCSPKSGHDTVSWYQQALGQGPQFIFQYYEEEERQRGNFPDRFSGHQFPNYSSELNVNALLLGDSALYLCASSLGVGEASSGNTIYFGEGSWLTVV.

This sequence joins TRBV30 and TRBJ1-3; the match to TRBD1 covers 7 bases. The CDR3 has 13 residues. Per germline, CDR1 GTSNPN and CDR2 SVGIG (reference sequence). With 5 bases clipped from V and 0 bases from J, the junction kept 1 base outside the gene matches. The CDR3: CAWGTDSGNTIYF. The DNA for the CDR3 is TGTGCCTGGGGGACAGACTCTGGAAACACCATATATTTT.

J is TRBJ2-2 and V is TRBV28, with a weak D call TRBD1 (6 bases). Between the trimmed V and J ends, which lost 2 bases and 4 bases, there was a span of 11 bases. Germline CDR1 MDHEN, CDR2 SYDVKM. This CDR3 has 15 amino acids. CDR3: CASSLGTRVTGELFF. CDR3 nucleotide sequence: TGTGCCAGCAGTTTAGGGACAAGGGTCACCGGGGAGCTGTTTTTT.

The chain is built from TRBV5-5 and TRBJ1-5; tentative D call: TRBD1 (6 bases). Germline V gives CDR1 SGHKS, CDR2 YYEKEE (reference sequence). The ends were cut back, 2 bases at V and 2 bases at J, with 11 bases in the middle. The CDR3 length is 15 residues. This CDR3 reads CASSFTGIGNQPQHF. The CDR3 DNA reads TGTGCCAGCAGCTTTACAGGGATTGGCAATCAGCCCCAGCATTTT.

This clone occurred a few times. V gene TRBV6-6 combines with J gene TRBJ2-1; maybe TRBD1 (6 bases). This CDR3 region has 12 residues. Trimming took off 3 bases at V and 12 bases at J, with 12 bases between the two ends. Germline-derived CDR1 and CDR2 are MNHNY and SVGAGI (reference sequence). CDR3 region: CASSYVGAAQFF. The DNA of the CDR3 is TGTGCCAGCAGTTATGTGGGGGCGGCGCAGTTCTTC.